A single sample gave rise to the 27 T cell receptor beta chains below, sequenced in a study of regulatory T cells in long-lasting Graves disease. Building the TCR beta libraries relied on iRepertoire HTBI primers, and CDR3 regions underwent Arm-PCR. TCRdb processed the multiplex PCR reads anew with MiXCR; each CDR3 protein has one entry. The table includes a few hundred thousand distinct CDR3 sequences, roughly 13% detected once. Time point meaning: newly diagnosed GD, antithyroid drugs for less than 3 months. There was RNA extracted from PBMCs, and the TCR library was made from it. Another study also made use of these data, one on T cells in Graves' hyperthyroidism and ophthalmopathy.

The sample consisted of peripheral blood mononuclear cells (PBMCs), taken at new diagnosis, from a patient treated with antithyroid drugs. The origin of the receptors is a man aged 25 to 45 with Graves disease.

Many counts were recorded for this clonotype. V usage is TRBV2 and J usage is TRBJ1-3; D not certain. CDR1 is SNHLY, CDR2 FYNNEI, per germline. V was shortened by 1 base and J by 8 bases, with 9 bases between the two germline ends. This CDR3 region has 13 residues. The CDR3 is CASSEGLRDTIYF. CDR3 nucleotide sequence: TGTGCCAGCAGTGAAGGACTCCGAGACACCATATATTTT.

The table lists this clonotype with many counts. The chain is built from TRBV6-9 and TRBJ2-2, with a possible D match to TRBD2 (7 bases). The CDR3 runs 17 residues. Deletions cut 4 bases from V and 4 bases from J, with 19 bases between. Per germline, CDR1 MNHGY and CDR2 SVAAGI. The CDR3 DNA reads TGTGCCAGCAGTTTAGGGGGGGTAGCGAGTGGCACCGGGGAGCTGTTTTTT. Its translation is CASSLGGVASGTGELFF.

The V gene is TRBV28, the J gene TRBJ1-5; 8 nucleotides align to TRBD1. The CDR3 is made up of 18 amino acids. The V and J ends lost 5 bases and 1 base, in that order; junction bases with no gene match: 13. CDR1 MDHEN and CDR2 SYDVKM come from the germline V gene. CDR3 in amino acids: CASSPTGVGAPSNQPQHF. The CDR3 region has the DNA TGTGCCAGCAGTCCGACAGGGGTTGGTGCACCGAGCAATCAGCCCCAGCATTTT.

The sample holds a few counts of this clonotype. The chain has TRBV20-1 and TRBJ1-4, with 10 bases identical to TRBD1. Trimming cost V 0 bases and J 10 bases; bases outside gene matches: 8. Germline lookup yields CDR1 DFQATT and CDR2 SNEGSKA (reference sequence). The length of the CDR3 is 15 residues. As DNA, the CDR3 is TGCAGTGCTAGAGATGGGGGGGACAGGGGTGGAAAACTGTTTTTT. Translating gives CSARDGGDRGGKLFF.

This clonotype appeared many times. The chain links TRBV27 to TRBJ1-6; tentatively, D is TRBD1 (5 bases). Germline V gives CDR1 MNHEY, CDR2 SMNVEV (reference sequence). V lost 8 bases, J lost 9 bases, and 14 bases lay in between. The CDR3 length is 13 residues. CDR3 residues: CASGGRGSSPLHF. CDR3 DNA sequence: TGTGCCAGCGGTGGCCGGGGGAGTTCACCCCTCCACTTT.

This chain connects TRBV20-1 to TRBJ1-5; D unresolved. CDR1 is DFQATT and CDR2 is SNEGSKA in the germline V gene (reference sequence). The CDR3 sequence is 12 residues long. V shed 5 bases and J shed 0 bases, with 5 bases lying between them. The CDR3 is CSALSSNQPQHF. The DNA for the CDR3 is TGCAGTGCTCTCAGTAGCAATCAGCCCCAGCATTTT.

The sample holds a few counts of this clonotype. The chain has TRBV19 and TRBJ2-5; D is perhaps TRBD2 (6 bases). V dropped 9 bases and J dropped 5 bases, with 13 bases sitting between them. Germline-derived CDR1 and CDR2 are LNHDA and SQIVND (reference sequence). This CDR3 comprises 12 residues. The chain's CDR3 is CASGSLGETQYF. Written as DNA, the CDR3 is TGTGCCAGCGGGAGTTTGGGGGAGACCCAGTACTTC. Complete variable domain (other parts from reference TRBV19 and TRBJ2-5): DGGITQSPKYLFRKEGQNVTLSCEQNLNHDAMYWYRQDPGQGLRLIYYSQIVNDFQKGDIAEGYSVSREKKESFPLTVTSAQKNPTAFYLCASGSLGETQYFGPGTRLLVL.

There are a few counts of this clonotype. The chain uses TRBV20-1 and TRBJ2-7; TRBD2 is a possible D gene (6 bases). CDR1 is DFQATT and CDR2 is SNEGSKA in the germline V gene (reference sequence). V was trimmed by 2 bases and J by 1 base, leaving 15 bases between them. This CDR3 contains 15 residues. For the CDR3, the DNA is TGCAGTGCTAGAATCATGGAGGGATGGTCCTACGAGCAGTACTTC. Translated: CSARIMEGWSYEQYF.

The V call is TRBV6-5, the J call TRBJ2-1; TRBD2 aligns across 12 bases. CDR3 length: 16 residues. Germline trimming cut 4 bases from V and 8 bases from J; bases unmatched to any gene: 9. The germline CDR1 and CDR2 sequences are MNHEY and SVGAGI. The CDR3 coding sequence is TGTGCCAGCAGTTGGAAGACTAGCGGGAGCGGCTATGAGCAGTTCTTC. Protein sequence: CASSWKTSGSGYEQFF.

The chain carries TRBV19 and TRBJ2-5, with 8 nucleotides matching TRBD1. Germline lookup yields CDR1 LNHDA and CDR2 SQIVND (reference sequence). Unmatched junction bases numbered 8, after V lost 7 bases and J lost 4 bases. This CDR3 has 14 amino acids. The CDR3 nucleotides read TGTGCCAGTAAATTCGGGACAGGCGTAGAGACCCAGTACTTC. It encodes CASKFGTGVETQYF.

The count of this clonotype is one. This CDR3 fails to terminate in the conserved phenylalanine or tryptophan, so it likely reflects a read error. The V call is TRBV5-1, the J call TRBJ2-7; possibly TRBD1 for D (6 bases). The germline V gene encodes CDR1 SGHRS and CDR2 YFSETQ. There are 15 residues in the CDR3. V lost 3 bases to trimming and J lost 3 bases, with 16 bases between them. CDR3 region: CASSSQGIGVYEQYL. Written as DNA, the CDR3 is TGCGCCAGCAGCTCCCAGGGGATAGGAGTCTACGAGCAGTACCTC.

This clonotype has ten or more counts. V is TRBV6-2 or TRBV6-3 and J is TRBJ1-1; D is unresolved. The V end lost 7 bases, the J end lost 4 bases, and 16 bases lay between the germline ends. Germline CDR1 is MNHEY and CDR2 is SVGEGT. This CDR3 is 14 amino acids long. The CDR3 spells CASKALNGGTEAFF. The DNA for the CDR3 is TGTGCCAGCAAGGCCCTAAACGGAGGCACTGAAGCTTTCTTT.

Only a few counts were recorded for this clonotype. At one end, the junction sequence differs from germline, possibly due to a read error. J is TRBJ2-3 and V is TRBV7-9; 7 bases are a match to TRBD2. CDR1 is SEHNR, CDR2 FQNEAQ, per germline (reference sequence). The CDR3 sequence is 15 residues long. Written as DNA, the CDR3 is TGTGCCAGCAGTCCTAGCGGCTATAGCACAGGTACGCAGTATTTT. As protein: CASSPSGYSTGTQYF.

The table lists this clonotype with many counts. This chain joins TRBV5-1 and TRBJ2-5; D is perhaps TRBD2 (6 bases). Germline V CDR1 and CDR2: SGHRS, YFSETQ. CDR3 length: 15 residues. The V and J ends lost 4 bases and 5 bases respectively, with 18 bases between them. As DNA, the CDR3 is TGCGCCAGCAGCGGGACTGGAGGAGGCAGTGAGACCCAGTACTTC. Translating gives CASSGTGGGSETQYF. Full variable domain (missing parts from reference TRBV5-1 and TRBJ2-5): KAGVTQTPRYLIKTRGQQVTLSCSPISGHRSVSWYQQTPGQGLQFLFEYFSETQRNKGNFPGRFSGRQFSNSRSEMNVSTLELGDSALYLCASSGTGGGSETQYFGPGTRLLVL.

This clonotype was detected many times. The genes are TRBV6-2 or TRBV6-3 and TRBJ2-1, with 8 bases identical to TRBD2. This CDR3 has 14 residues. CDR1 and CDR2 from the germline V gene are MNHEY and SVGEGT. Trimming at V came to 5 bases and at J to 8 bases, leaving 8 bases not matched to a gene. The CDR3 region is CASSGEREIDEQFF. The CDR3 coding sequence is TGTGCCAGCAGTGGGGAGCGGGAGATAGATGAGCAGTTCTTC.

The chain's CDR3 is CANARPGRTSGGGELFF. CDR3 nucleotide sequence: TGTGCCAACGCACGCCCCGGGCGGACTAGCGGGGGCGGGGAGCTGTTTTTT. V is TRBV7-2 and J is TRBJ2-2, with 13 nucleotides matching TRBD2. The ends lost 10 bases at V and 7 bases at J; junction bases unmatched: 15. Germline CDR1 and CDR2: SGHTA and FQGNSA. The CDR3 is 17 residues long.

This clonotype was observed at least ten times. CDR3 sequence: CASRYGGDSYNEQFF. The CDR3, as DNA: TGTGCCAGCAGATACGGCGGGGACTCCTACAATGAGCAGTTCTTC. The J gene is TRBJ2-1, the V gene TRBV12-3 or TRBV12-4, with a tentative D call TRBD2 (6 bases). This CDR3 has 15 residues. V shed 6 bases and J shed 0 bases, with 12 bases lying between them.

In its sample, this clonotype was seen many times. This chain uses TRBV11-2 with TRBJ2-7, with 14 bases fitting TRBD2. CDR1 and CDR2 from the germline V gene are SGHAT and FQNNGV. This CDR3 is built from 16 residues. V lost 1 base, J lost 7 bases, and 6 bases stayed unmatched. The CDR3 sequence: CASSLGGTSGRKEQYF. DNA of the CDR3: TGTGCCAGCAGCTTAGGAGGGACTAGCGGGAGAAAAGAGCAGTACTTC.

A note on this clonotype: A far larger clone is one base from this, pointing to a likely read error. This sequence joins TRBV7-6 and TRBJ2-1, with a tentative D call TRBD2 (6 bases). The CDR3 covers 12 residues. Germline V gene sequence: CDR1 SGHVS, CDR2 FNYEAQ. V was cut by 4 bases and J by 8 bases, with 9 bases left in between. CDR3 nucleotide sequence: TGTGCCAGCAGCTGGGGGGAGGATGAGCAGTTCTTC. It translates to CASSWGEDEQFF.

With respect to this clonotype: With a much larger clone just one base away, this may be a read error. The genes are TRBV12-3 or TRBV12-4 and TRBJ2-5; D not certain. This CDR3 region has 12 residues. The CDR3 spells CVSSFGRETQYF. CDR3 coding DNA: TGTGTCAGCAGTTTCGGGCGGGAGACCCAGTACTTC.

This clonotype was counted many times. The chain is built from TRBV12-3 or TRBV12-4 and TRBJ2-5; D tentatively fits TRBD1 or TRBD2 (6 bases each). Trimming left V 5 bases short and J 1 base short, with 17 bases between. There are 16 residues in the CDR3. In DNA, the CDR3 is TGTGCCAGCAGTGGAGGGGGACCTCACCCCCAAGAGACCCAGTACTTC. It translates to CASSGGGPHPQETQYF.

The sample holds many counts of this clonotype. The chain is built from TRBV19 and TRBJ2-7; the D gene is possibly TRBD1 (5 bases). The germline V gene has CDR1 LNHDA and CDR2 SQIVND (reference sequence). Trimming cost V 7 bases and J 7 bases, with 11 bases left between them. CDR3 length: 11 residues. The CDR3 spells CASKGLREQYF. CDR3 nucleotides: TGTGCCAGTAAGGGGTTACGGGAGCAGTACTTC.

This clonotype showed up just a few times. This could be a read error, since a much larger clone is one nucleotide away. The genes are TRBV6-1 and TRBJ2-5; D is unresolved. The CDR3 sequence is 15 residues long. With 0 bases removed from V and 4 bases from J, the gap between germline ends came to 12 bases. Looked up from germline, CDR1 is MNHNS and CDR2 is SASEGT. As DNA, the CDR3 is TGTGCCAGCAGTGAAGCCAGGTCCCCCCCAGAGACCCAGTACTTC. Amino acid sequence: CASSEARSPPETQYF.

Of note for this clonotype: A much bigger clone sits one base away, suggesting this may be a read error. The CDR3 here is CSVVYPGGLHYEQFF. In nucleotides, the CDR3 is TGCAGCGTTGTTTACCCGGGAGGGTTACACTACGAGCAGTTCTTC. J is TRBJ2-1 and V is TRBV29-1; 8 bases agree with TRBD2. CDR1 is SQVTM and CDR2 is ANQGSEA in the germline V gene. V dropped 4 bases and J dropped 10; count of bases not matched to a gene: 15. This CDR3 region has 15 residues.

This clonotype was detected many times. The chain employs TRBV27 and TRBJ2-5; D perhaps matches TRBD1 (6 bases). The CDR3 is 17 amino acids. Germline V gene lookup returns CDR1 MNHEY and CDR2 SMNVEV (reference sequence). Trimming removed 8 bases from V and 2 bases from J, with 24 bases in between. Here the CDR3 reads CASSPWGRGRGQETQYF. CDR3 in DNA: TGTGCCAGCTCCCCGTGGGGTCGAGGTAGGGGGCAAGAGACCCAGTACTTC.

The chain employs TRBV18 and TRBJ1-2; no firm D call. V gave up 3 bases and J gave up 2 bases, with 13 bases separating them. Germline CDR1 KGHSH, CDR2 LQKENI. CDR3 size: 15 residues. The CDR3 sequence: CASSPEYGKNYGYTF. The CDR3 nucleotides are TGTGCCAGCTCACCGGAGTACGGGAAGAACTATGGCTACACCTTC.

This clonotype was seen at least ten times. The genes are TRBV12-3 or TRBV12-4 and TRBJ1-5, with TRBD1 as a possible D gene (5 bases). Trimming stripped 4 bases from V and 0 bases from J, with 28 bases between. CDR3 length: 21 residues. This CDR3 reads CASSSGLDYSIGGLSNQPQHF. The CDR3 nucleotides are TGTGCCAGCAGTTCAGGGTTGGATTACTCCATAGGTGGTCTTAGCAATCAGCCCCAGCATTTT.